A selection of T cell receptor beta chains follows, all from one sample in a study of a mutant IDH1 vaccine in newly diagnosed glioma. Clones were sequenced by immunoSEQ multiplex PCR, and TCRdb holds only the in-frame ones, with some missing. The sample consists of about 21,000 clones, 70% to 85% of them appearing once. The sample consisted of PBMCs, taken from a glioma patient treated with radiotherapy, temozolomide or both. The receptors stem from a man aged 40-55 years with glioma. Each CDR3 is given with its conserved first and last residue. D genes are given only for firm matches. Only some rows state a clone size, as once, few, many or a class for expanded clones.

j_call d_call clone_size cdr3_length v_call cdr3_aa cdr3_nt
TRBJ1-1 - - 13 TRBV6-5 CASSSARESEAFF TGTGCCAGCAGTTCGGCTCGCGAATCTGAAGCTTTCTTT
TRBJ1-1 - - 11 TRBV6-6 CASMANTEAFF TGTGCCAGCATGGCGAACACTGAAGCTTTCTTT
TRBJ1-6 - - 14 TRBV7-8 CASSLARPNSPLHF TGTGCCAGCAGCTTAGCGCGTCCGAATTCACCCCTCCACTTT
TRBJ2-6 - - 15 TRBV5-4 CASRPDSSGANVLTF TGTGCCAGCAGACCGGACAGCTCTGGGGCCAACGTCCTGACTTTC
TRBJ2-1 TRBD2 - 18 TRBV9 CASSPTTTQLAGWGEQFF TGTGCCAGCAGCCCGACCACGACCCAGCTAGCGGGATGGGGTGAGCAGTTCTTC
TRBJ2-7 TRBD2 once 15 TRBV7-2 CASSLRASGSEEQYF TGTGCCAGCAGCTTAAGGGCTAGCGGGAGTGAGGAGCAGTACTTC
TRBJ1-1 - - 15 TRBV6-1 CASSELSGGNTEAFF TGTGCCAGCAGTGAATTATCGGGGGGCAACACTGAAGCTTTCTTT
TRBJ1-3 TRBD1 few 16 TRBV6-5 CASSYLPTGAGNTIYF TGTGCCAGCAGTTACCTTCCGACAGGGGCTGGAAACACCATATATTTT
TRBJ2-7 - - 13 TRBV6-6 CASKAGELYEQYF TGTGCCAGCAAGGCCGGGGAACTCTACGAGCAGTACTTC
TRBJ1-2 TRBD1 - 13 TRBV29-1 CSARDRGQSGYTF TGCAGCGCCCGGGACAGGGGGCAGAGTGGCTACACCTTC
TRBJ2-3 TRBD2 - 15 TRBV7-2 CASSLRGGFTDTQYF TGTGCCAGCAGCTTGCGGGGGGGATTCACAGATACGCAGTATTTT
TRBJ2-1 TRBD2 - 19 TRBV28 CASSWGLAGGPFSYNEQFF TGTGCCAGCAGTTGGGGACTAGCGGGAGGCCCGTTCTCCTACAATGAGCAGTTCTTC
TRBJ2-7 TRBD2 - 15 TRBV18 CASSPSGTKIYEQYF TGTGCCAGCTCACCGTCCGGGACTAAGATCTACGAGCAGTACTTC
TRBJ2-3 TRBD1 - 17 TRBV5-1 CASSEREGTGTADTQYF TGCGCCAGCAGCGAACGAGAGGGGACAGGGACAGCAGATACGCAGTATTTT
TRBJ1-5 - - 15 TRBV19 CASSILVNSNQPQHF TGTGCCAGTAGTATTTTAGTCAATAGCAATCAGCCCCAGCATTTT
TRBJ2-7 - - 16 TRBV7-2 CASSPRGRRESHEQYF TGTGCCAGCAGCCCTAGGGGGCGGCGGGAGTCACACGAGCAGTACTTC
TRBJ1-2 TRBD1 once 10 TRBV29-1 CSVEDLGTAF TGCAGCGTTGAAGATCTCGGGACAGCCTTC
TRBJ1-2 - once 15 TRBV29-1 CSVKGGAATNYGYTF TGCAGCGTTAAAGGGGGGGCAGCAACTAACTATGGCTACACCTTC
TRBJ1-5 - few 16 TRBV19 CASSTLPHNSNQPQHF TGTGCCAGTAGTACCCTACCCCACAATAGCAATCAGCCCCAGCATTTT
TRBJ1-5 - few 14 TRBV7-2 CASSADGYRQPQHF TGTGCCAGCAGCGCAGACGGGTATCGACAGCCCCAGCATTTT
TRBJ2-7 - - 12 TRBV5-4 CASQQSTGEQYF TGTGCCAGCCAACAGTCCACGGGCGAGCAGTACTTC
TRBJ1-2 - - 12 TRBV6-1 CASTEGNYGYTF TGTGCCAGCACAGAGGGAAACTATGGCTACACCTTC
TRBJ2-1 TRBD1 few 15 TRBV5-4 CASSMGQGSYNEQFF TGTGCCAGCAGCATGGGACAGGGGTCCTACAATGAGCAGTTCTTC
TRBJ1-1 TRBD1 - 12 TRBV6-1 CATTLRGQGAFF TGTGCCACCACCCTAAGAGGACAGGGAGCTTTCTTT
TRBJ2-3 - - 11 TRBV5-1 CASSAQDTQYF TGCGCCAGCAGCGCCCAGGATACGCAGTATTTT
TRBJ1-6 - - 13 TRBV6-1 CASSRVNGSPLHF TGTGCCAGCAGTCGGGTCAACGGTTCACCCCTCCACTTT
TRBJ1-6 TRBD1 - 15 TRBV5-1 CASSLEGQGRSPLHF TGCGCCAGCAGCTTGGAGGGACAGGGGAGGTCACCCCTCCACTTT
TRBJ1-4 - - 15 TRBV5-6 CASRQAGHDNEKLFF TGTGCCAGCAGACAGGCGGGACACGATAATGAAAAACTGTTTTTT
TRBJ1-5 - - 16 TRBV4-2 CASSRVLYRSNQPQHF TGTGCCAGCAGCCGAGTATTATACCGGAGCAATCAGCCCCAGCATTTT
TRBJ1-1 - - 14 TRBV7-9 CASSPARVNTEAFF TGTGCCAGCAGCCCCGCGAGGGTGAACACTGAAGCTTTCTTT
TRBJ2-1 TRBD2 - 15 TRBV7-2 CASRLGGRVHNEQFF TGTGCCAGCAGGCTTGGCGGGAGGGTCCACAATGAGCAGTTCTTC
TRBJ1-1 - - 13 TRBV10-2 CASSARGHTEAFF TGCGCCAGCAGCGCCCGGGGACACACTGAAGCTTTCTTT
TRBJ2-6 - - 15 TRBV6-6 CASARAGEGANVLTF TGTGCCAGCGCAAGGGCAGGGGAGGGGGCCAACGTCCTGACTTTC
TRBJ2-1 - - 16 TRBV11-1 CASSLRVRGGANEQFF TGTGCCAGCAGCTTGAGAGTCAGGGGAGGTGCCAATGAGCAGTTCTTC
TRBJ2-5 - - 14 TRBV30 CACAWGGTQETQYF -
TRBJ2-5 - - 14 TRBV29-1 CSVEGFGQTETQYF TGCAGCGTTGAAGGTTTCGGGCAGACGGAGACCCAGTACTTC
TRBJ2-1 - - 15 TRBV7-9 CASSHRDWTYNEQFF TGTGCCAGCAGCCACCGGGACTGGACCTACAATGAGCAGTTCTTC
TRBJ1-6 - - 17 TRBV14 CASSRRSSGFYNSPLHF TGTGCCAGCAGCCGACGGTCTTCGGGCTTTTATAATTCACCCCTCCACTTT
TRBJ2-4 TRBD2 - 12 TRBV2 CAAERDKNIQYF TGTGCCGCGGAGCGGGACAAAAACATTCAGTACTTC
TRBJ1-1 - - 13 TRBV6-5 CASSYGGDTEAFF TGTGCCAGCAGTTACGGGGGAGACACTGAAGCTTTCTTT
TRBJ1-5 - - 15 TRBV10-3 CAISEGGGSNQPQHF TGTGCCATCAGTGAAGGAGGGGGTAGCAATCAGCCCCAGCATTTT
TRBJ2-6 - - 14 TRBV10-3 CAIMAGPGANVLTF TGTGCCATCATGGCGGGGCCTGGGGCCAACGTCCTGACTTTC